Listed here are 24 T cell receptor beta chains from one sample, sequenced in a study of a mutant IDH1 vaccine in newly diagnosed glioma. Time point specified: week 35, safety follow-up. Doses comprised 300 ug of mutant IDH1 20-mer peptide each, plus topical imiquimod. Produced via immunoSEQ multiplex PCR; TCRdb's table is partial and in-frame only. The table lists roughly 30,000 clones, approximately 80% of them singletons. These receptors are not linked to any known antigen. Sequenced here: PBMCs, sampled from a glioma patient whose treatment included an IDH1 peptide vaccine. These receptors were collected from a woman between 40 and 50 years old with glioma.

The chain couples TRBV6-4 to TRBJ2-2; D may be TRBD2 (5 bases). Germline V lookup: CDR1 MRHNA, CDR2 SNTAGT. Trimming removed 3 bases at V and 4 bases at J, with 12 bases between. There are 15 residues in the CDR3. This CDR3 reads CASSENQAGTGELFF. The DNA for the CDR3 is TGTGCCAGCAGTGAAAATCAGGCGGGCACCGGGGAGCTGTTTTTT.

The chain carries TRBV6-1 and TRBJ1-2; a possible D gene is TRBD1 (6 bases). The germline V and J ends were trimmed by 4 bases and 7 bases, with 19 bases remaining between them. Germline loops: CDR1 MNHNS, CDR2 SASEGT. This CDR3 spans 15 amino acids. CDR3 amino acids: CASSAGAGWVGGYTF. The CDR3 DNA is TGTGCCAGCAGTGCGGGGGCCGGGTGGGTTGGTGGCTACACCTTC.

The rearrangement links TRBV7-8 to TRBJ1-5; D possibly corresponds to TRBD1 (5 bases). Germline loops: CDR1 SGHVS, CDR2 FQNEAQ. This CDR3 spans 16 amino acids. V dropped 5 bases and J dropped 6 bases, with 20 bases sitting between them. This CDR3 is CASSPQSGAVIQPQHF. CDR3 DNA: TGTGCCAGCAGCCCCCAGTCCGGGGCTGTAATTCAGCCCCAGCATTTT. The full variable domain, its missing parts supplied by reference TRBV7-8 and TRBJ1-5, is GAGVSQSPRYKVAKRGQDVALRCDPISGHVSLFWYQQALGQGPEFLTYFQNEAQLDKSGLPSDRFFAERPEGSVSTLKIQRTQQEDSAVYLCASSPQSGAVIQPQHFGDGTRLSIL.

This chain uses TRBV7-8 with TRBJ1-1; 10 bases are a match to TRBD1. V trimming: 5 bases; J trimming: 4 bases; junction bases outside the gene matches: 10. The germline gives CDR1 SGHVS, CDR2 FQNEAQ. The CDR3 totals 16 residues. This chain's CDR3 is CASSLETGGLSTEAFF. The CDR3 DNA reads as TGTGCCAGCAGCCTAGAGACAGGGGGCCTTTCCACTGAAGCTTTCTTT.

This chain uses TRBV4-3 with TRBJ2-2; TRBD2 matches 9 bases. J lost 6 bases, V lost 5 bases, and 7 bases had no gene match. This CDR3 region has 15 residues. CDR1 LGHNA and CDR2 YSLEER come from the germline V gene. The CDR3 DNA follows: TGCGCCAGCAGCTTGGCGGGGGGGCCGGCCGGGGAGCTGTTTTTT. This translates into CASSLAGGPAGELFF.

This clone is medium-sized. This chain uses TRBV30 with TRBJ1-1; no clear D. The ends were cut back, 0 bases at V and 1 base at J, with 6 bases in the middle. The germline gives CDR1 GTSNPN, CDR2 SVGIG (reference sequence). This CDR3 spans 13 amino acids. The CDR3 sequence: CAWSVAENTEAFF. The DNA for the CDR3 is TGTGCCTGGAGTGTAGCAGAGAACACTGAAGCTTTCTTT.

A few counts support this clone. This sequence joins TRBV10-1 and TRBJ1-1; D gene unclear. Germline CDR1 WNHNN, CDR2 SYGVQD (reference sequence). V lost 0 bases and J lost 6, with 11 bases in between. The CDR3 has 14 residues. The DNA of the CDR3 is TGCGCCAGCAGTGAGTCGGGGATGGGTGCTGAAGCTTTCTTT. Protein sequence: CASSESGMGAEAFF.

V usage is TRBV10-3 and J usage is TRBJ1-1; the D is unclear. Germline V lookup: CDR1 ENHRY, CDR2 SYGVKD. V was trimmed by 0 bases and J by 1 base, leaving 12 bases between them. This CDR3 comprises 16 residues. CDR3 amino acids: CAISESVGVRNTEAFF. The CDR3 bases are TGTGCCATCAGTGAGTCGGTCGGGGTCAGGAACACTGAAGCTTTCTTT.

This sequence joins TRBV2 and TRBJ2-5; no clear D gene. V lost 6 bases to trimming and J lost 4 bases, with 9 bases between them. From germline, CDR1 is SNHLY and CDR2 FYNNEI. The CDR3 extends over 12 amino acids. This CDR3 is CASRGTVETQYF. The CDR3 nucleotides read TGTGCCAGCAGAGGCACGGTAGAGACCCAGTACTTC.

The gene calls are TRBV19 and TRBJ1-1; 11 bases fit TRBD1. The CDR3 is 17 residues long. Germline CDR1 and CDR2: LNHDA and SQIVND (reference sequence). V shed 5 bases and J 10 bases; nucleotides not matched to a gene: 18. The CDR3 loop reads CASSPVGTGGMERGAFF. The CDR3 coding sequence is TGTGCCAGTAGTCCTGTGGGGACAGGGGGAATGGAGAGGGGAGCTTTCTTT. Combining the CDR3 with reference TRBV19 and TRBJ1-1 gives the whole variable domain DGGITQSPKYLFRKEGQNVTLSCEQNLNHDAMYWYRQDPGQGLRLIYYSQIVNDFQKGDIAEGYSVSREKKESFPLTVTSAQKNPTAFYLCASSPVGTGGMERGAFFGQGTRLTVV.

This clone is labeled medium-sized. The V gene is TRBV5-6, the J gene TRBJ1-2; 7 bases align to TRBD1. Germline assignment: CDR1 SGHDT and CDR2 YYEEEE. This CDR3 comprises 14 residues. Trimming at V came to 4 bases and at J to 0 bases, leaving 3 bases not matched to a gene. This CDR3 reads CASSSGQANYGYTF. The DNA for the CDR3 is TGTGCCAGCAGCAGCGGACAGGCTAACTATGGCTACACCTTC. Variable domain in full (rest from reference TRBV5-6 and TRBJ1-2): DAGVTQSPTHLIKTRGQQVTLRCSPKSGHDTVSWYQQALGQGPQFIFQYYEEEERQRGNFPDRFSGHQFPNYSSELNVNALLLGDSALYLCASSSGQANYGYTFGSGTRLTVV.

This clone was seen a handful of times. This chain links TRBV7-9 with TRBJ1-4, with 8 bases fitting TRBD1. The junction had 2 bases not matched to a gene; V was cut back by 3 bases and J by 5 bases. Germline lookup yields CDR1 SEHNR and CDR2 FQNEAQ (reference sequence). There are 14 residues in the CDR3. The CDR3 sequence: CASSLTGANEKLFF. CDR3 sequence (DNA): TGTGCCAGCAGCTTGACAGGGGCGAATGAAAAACTGTTTTTT.

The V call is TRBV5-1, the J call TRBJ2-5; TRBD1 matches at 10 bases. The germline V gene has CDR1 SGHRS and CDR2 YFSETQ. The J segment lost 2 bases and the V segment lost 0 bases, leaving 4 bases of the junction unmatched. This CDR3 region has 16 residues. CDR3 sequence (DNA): TGCGCCAGCAGCTTGGGTGCGGGACAGGGGCAAGAGACCCAGTACTTC. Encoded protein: CASSLGAGQGQETQYF.

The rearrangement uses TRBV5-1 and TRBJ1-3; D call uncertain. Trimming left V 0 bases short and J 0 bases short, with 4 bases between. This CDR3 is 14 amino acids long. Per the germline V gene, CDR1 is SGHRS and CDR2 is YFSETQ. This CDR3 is CASSLDSSGNTIYF. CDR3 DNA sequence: TGCGCCAGCAGCTTGGACTCCTCTGGAAACACCATATATTTT.

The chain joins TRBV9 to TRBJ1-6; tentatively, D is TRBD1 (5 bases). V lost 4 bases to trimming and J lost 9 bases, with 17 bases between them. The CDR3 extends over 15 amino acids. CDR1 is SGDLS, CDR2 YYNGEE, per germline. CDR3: CASSPWDSEVSPLHF. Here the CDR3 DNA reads TGTGCCAGCAGCCCTTGGGACTCAGAAGTTTCACCCCTCCACTTT.

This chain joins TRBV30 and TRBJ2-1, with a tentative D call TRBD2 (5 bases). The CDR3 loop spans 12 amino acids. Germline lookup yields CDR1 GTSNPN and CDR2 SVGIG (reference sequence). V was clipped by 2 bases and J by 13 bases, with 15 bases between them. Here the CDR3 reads CAWSSGPGSQFF. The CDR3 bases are TGTGCCTGGAGTTCAGGTCCGGGAAGTCAGTTCTTC.

The CDR3 region has the DNA TGTGCCAGCAGCCGACACCTAGATCAGCCCCAGCATTTT. It specifies CASSRHLDQPQHF. This chain uses TRBV7-2 with TRBJ1-5, with D hard to call. V shed 5 bases and J shed 5 bases, with 10 bases lying between them. CDR1 is SGHTA and CDR2 is FQGNSA in the germline V gene. The CDR3 sequence is 13 residues long.

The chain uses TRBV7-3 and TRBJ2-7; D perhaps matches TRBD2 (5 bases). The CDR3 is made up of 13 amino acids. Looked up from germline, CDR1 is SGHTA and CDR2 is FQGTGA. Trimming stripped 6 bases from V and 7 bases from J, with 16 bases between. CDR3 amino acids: CASRPGRRGEQYF. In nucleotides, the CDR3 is TGTGCCAGCAGACCAGGACGGCGAGGGGAGCAGTACTTC.

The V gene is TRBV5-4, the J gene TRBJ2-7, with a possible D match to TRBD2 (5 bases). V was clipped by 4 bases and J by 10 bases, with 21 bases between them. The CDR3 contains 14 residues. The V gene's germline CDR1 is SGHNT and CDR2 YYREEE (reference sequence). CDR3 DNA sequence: TGTGCCAGCAGCGTCGAGGGCCGAGACCCTAAACAGTACTTC. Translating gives CASSVEGRDPKQYF.

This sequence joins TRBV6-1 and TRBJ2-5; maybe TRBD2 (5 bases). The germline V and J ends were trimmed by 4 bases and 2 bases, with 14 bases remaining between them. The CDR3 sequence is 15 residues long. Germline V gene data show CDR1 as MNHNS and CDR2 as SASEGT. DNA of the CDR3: TGTGCCAGCAGTGGACTCCTCCGGGAACAAGAGACCCAGTACTTC. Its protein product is CASSGLLREQETQYF.

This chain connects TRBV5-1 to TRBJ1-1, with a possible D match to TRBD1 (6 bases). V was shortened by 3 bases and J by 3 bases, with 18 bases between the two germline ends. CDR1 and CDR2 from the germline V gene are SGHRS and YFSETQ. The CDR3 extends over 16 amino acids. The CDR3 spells CASSSIPGEGDTEAFF. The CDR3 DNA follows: TGCGCCAGCAGCTCAATACCAGGGGAGGGGGACACTGAAGCTTTCTTT.

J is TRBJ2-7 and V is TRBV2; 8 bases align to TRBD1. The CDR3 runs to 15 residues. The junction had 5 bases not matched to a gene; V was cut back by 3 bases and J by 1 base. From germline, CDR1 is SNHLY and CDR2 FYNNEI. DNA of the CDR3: TGTGCCAGCAGTGAGGGGCAGGGGGCGTCCTACGAGCAGTACTTC. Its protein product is CASSEGQGASYEQYF.

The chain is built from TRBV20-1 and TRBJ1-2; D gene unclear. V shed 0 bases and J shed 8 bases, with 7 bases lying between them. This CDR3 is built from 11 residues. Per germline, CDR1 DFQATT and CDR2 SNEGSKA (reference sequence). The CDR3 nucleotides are TGCAGTGCTAGAGACCCGGGGGGCTACACCTTC. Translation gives CSARDPGGYTF.

CDR3 coding DNA: TGCGCCAGCAGCCCAAAACTTCAGCCCCTAGCCAGCCCGAACACTGAAGCTTTCTTT. The encoded protein is CASSPKLQPLASPNTEAFF. The gene calls are TRBV4-3 and TRBJ1-1; no clear D gene. The germline V and J ends were trimmed by 4 bases and 1 base, with 25 bases remaining between them. Germline loops: CDR1 LGHNA, CDR2 YSLEER. The CDR3 loop spans 19 amino acids.